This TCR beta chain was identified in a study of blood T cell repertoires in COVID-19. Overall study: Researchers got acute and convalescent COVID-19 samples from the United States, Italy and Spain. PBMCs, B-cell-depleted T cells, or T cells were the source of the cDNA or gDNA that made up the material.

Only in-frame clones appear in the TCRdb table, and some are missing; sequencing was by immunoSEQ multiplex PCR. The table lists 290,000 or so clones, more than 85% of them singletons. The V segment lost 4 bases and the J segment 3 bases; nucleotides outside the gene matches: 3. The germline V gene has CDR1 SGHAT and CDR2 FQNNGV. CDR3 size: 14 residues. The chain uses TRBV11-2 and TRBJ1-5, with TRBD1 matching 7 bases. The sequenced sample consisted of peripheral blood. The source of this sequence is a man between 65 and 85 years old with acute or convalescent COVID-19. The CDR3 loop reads CASSSQGTNQPQHF. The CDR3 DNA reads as TGTGCCAGCAGCTCACAGGGGACCAATCAGCCCCAGCATTTT.